The source of this T cell receptor beta chain is a study of PD-1 blockade in mismatch repair-deficient tumors (dated by TCRdb to 2015 to 2018). Background on the whole study: Between September 2013 and September 2016, the trial enrolled around 89 consecutive patients with 12 mismatch repair-deficient cancer types, every one of whom had been previously treated and was progressing. Tumor-associated T cell clones in the peripheral blood of patients responding to PD-1 blockade were tracked using deep sequencing of TCR CDR3 regions.

Via the germline V gene, CDR1 is SGDLS and CDR2 YYNGEE. Reading from cysteine to phenylalanine, the CDR3 counts 14 amino acids. CDR3 DNA is the only sequence kept; it has 42 bases, read in frame from the first base. V is cut by 3 bases and J by 4 bases, and the space between the germline ends is 11 bases. For each enrolled patient, mismatch repair deficiency was established using either polymerase chain reaction or immunohistochemistry. A few patients who responded to pembrolizumab therapy underwent TCR sequencing. In the phase II trial, pembrolizumab PD-1 blockade was tested prospectively in advanced mismatch repair-deficient cancers, no matter which tissue of origin the cancers came from. Peripheral blood T cell samples were collected serially, before PD-1 blockade began and at several time points afterward. Blood sampling times were expressed in weeks after the first pembrolizumab dose. The paper as a whole reports these results and caveats: After pembrolizumab, tumor-resident clones, which were often undetectable in blood before treatment, expanded rapidly and then contracted, generally ahead of radiologic responses.

Points on this clone: This receptor's antigen is unknown. Base qualities are not recorded, but no much larger clone differs from it by a single base. This sample includes further DNA sequences coding for the same CDR3.

Libraries were built with the immunoSEQ multiplex PCR assay. TCRdb took this table from immuneACCESS and kept in-frame rearrangements with V and J called. Such tables lack part of the clones; where checked against another copy, unresolved V genes explain under half of the gap, and the rest is unexplained. The sample table lists approximately 79,000 clones, roughly 80% of them with a count of one. In total, the top ten clones hold 5% to 6.5% of the sample. The V gene is TRBV9 and the J gene is TRBJ2-1, with a tentative D call of TRBD1 or TRBD2, each matching 5 bases. The sample here was peripheral blood, taken 44 weeks after starting pembrolizumab. This clonotype was sampled from an adult with mismatch repair-deficient cancer. In nucleotides, the sequence is TGTGCCAGCAGCGCCGGGACGGTATACAATGAGCAGTTCTTC. Its coded protein is CASSAGTVYNEQFF. Reference TRBV9 and TRBJ2-1 proteins supply the regions before and after the CDR3; the full variable domain is: DSGVTQTPKHLITATGQRVTLRCSPRSGDLSVYWYQQSLDQGLQFLIQYYNGEERAKGNILERFSAQQFPDLHSELNLSSLELGDSALYFCASSAGTVYNEQFFGPGTRLTVL.